This paragraph covers one TCR beta chain sequence. Its antigen is unknown. V shed 2 bases and J shed 3 bases, with 6 bases lying between them. Germline lookup yields CDR1 MNHEY and CDR2 SMNVEV (reference sequence). The CDR3 runs 13 residues. Profiling relied on immunoSEQ multiplex PCR, and the TCRdb table lists in-frame clones only, not all of them. The sample consists of around 350,000 clones, 80% to 90% of them appearing once. These data are taken from a study of cytomegalovirus exposure and HLA in healthy donors. Study context: The same platform was used for the 120 validation repertoires and the roughly 670 first-cohort repertoires, a later analysis reported. General study results and limits: Altogether, around 160 TCR beta chains were recorded as cytomegalovirus-associated. The tendency of first-cohort TCR clusters to co-occur in the 100 to 150 validation repertoires was identified by a subsequent analysis. Reports showed the classifier diagnosing cytomegalovirus status with high specificity and sensitivity.

This chain links TRBV27 with TRBJ2-3; D might be TRBD1 (5 bases). This TCR was recovered from a young woman in good health and CMV-seronegative. Sequencing input: PBMCs. The CDR3 loop reads CASSLKGTDTQYF. The CDR3 region has the DNA TGTGCCAGCAGTTTAAAGGGGACAGATACGCAGTATTTT.